Listed below are T cell receptor beta chains from one sample, sequenced in a study of patients and donors after allogeneic stem cell transplantation. TCRdb itself ran the RT-PCR reads through MiXCR, one entry per CDR3 protein. Of roughly 880,000 distinct CDR3 sequences detected, under 20% appear once; the ten largest clones hold roughly 6%. Sequences were obtained from blood, either unsorted or a sorted T cell fraction (not recorded which). These receptors originate from a human donor who was either an allogeneic HSCT recipient or a stem cell or donor lymphocyte infusion donor (not recorded which). It is not recorded whose cells these are; they may come from a transplant donor. CDR3s include the opening cysteine and the closing phenylalanine or tryptophan. A D gene is named only where the DNA matches it firmly. Clone size is shown for a subset of rows, as once, few, many or a class of expanded clone.

D gene: .
V gene: TRBV29-1
clone size: many
J gene: TRBJ2-1
CDR3 protein: CSVEDPLRWDYNEQFF
CDR3 DNA: TGCAGCGTTGAAGATCCGCTGCGTTGGGACTACAATGAGCAGTTCTTC

D gene: .
V gene: TRBV9
clone size: few
J gene: TRBJ2-6
CDR3 protein: CASSVDRPSGANVLTF
CDR3 DNA: TGTGCCAGCAGCGTCGACAGGCCCTCTGGGGCCAACGTCCTGACTTTC

D gene: TRBD2
V gene: TRBV5-6
clone size: .
J gene: TRBJ2-5
CDR3 protein: CASSARTRLIEETQYF
CDR3 DNA: TGTGCCAGCAGCGCGCGGACTAGATTGATTGAAGAGACCCAGTACTTC

D gene: .
V gene: TRBV5-1
clone size: few
J gene: TRBJ2-6
CDR3 protein: CASSALPQDSGANVLTF
CDR3 DNA: TGCGCCAGCAGCGCCCTACCACAGGACTCTGGGGCCAACGTCCTGACTTTC

D gene: .
V gene: TRBV27
clone size: few
J gene: TRBJ1-1
CDR3 protein: CASSSSRENTEAFF
CDR3 DNA: TGTGCCAGCAGTTCCTCTCGGGAGAACACTGAAGCTTTCTTT

D gene: .
V gene: TRBV4-2
clone size: few
J gene: TRBJ2-7
CDR3 protein: CASRWGAGAYEQYF
CDR3 DNA: TGTGCCAGCAGATGGGGGGCAGGGGCTTACGAGCAGTACTTC

D gene: TRBD2
V gene: TRBV7-8
clone size: few
J gene: TRBJ2-7
CDR3 protein: CASSSATSGGSYEQYF
CDR3 DNA: TGTGCCAGCAGCTCGGCTACTAGCGGGGGGTCCTACGAGCAGTACTTC

D gene: .
V gene: TRBV20-1
clone size: few
J gene: TRBJ1-2
CDR3 protein: CSATSTANYGYTF
CDR3 DNA: TGCAGTGCCACATCGACCGCTAACTATGGCTACACCTTC

D gene: .
V gene: TRBV20-1
clone size: .
J gene: TRBJ2-3
CDR3 protein: CSARDGQGREDTQYF
CDR3 DNA: TGCAGTGCTAGAGATGGGCAGGGGCGCGAAGATACGCAGTATTTT

D gene: .
V gene: TRBV12-3/TRBV12-4
clone size: many
J gene: TRBJ2-1
CDR3 protein: CASSLSQYNEQFF
CDR3 DNA: TGTGCCAGCAGTTTAAGCCAATACAATGAGCAGTTCTTC

D gene: .
V gene: TRBV10-3
clone size: .
J gene: TRBJ1-2
CDR3 protein: CAISESGGTAGYTF
CDR3 DNA: TGTGCCATCAGTGAGTCCGGGGGCACGGCTGGCTACACCTTC

D gene: .
V gene: TRBV27
clone size: .
J gene: TRBJ2-1
CDR3 protein: CASSLNGQYNEQFF
CDR3 DNA: TGTGCCAGCAGTTTAAACGGACAGTATAATGAGCAGTTCTTC

D gene: TRBD1
V gene: TRBV20-1
clone size: few
J gene: TRBJ1-2
CDR3 protein: CSASDRNYGYTF
CDR3 DNA: TGCAGTGCTTCGGACAGGAACTATGGCTACACCTTC

D gene: .
V gene: TRBV12-3/TRBV12-4
clone size: many
J gene: TRBJ2-1
CDR3 protein: CASSLRGDLEQFF
CDR3 DNA: TGTGCCAGCAGTTTACGCGGGGATTTGGAGCAGTTCTTC

D gene: .
V gene: TRBV7-8
clone size: few
J gene: TRBJ1-6
CDR3 protein: CASSSQPNSPLHF
CDR3 DNA: TGTGCCAGCAGCTCCCAGCCCAATTCACCCCTCCACTTT

D gene: .
V gene: TRBV20-1
clone size: .
J gene: TRBJ2-3
CDR3 protein: CSARGSPDTQYF
CDR3 DNA: TGCAGTGCTAGAGGTTCGCCAGATACGCAGTATTTT

D gene: TRBD1
V gene: TRBV5-5
clone size: few
J gene: TRBJ2-7
CDR3 protein: CASSTGQGGMSSYEQYF
CDR3 DNA: TGTGCCAGCAGCACCGGACAGGGGGGAATGAGCTCCTACGAGCAGTACTTC

D gene: .
V gene: TRBV29-1
clone size: .
J gene: TRBJ2-2
CDR3 protein: CSVVRGRAANTGELFF
CDR3 DNA: TGCAGCGTTGTTCGGGGGCGAGCCGCGAACACCGGGGAGCTGTTTTTT

D gene: TRBD2
V gene: TRBV7-2
clone size: .
J gene: TRBJ2-5
CDR3 protein: CASSLRHPSGQETQYF
CDR3 DNA: TGTGCCAGCAGCTTACGCCACCCTAGCGGCCAAGAGACCCAGTACTTC

D gene: .
V gene: TRBV27
clone size: .
J gene: TRBJ2-5
CDR3 protein: CASSLYGPQETQYF
CDR3 DNA: TGTGCCAGCAGTTTGTATGGGCCGCAAGAGACCCAGTACTTC

D gene: .
V gene: TRBV4-1
clone size: .
J gene: TRBJ2-1
CDR3 protein: CASSQVLVVHEQFF
CDR3 DNA: TGCGCCAGCAGCCAAGTCTTAGTGGTCCATGAGCAGTTCTTC

D gene: .
V gene: TRBV20-1
clone size: .
J gene: TRBJ1-1
CDR3 protein: CSARVLGFYTEAFF
CDR3 DNA: TGCAGTGCTAGAGTATTGGGGTTCTACACTGAAGCTTTCTTT